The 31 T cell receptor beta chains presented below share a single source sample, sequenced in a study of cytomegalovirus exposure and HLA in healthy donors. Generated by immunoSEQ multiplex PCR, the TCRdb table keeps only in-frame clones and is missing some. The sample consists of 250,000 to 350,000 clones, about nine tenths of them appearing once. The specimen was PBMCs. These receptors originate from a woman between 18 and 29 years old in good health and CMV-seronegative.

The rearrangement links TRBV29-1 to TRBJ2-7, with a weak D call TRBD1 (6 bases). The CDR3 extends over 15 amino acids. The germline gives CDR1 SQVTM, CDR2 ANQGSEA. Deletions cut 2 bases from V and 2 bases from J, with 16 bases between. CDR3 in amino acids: CSVECGRTVPYEQYF. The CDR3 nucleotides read TGCAGCGTTGAATGTGGCAGGACAGTCCCCTACGAGCAGTACTTC.

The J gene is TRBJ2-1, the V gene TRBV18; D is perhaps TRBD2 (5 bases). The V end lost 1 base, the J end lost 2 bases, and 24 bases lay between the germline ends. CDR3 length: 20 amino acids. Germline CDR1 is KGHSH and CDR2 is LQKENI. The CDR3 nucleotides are TGTGCCAGCTCACCACGACCGGTCATGGATAGTGGGGAGACCTACAATGAGCAGTTCTTC. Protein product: CASSPRPVMDSGETYNEQFF.

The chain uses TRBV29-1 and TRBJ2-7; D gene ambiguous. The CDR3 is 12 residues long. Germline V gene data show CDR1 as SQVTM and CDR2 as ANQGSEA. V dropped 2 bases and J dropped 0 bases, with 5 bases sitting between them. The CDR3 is CSVEISSYEQYF. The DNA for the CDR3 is TGCAGCGTTGAAATCAGCTCCTACGAGCAGTACTTC.

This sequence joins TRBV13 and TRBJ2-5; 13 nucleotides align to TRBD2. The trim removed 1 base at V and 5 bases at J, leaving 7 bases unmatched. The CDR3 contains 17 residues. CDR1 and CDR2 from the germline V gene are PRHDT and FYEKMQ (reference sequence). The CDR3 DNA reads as TGTGCCAGCAGCTTAGTGACTAGCGGGAGGTATCGGGAGACCCAGTACTTC. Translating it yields CASSLVTSGRYRETQYF.

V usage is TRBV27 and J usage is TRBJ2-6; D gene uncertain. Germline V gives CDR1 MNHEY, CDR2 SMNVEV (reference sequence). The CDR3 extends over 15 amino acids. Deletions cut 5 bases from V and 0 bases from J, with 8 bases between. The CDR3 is CASSRPPSGANVLTF. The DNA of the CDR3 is TGTGCCAGCAGTCGTCCCCCCTCTGGGGCCAACGTCCTGACTTTC.

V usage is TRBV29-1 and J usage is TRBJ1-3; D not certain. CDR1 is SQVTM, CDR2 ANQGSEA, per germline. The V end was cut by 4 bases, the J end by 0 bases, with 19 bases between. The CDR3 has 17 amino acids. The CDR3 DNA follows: TGCAGCGTTGTCGGGAGCCTCGGAACCAACTCTGGAAACACCATATATTTT. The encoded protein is CSVVGSLGTNSGNTIYF.

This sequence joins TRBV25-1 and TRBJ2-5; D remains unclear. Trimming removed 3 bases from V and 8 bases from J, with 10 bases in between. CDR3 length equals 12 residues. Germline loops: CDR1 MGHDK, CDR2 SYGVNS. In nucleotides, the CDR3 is TGTGCCAGCAGTGACGCCTCAACAACCCAGTACTTC. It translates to CASSDASTTQYF.

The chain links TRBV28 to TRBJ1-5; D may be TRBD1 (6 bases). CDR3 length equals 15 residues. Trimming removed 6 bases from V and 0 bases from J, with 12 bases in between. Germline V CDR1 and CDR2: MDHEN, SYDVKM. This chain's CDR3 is CASRPQGHSNQPQHF. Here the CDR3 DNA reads TGTGCCAGCAGACCACAGGGTCATAGCAATCAGCCCCAGCATTTT.

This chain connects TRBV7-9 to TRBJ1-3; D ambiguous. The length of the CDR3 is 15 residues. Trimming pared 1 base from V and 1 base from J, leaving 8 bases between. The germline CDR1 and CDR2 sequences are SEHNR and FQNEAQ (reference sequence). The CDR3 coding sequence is TGTGCCAGCAGCTTAGAAACAGATTCTGGAAACACCATATATTTT. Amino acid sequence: CASSLETDSGNTIYF.

As DNA, the CDR3 is TGTGCCAGCAGCTTCCGTGGCGGGAGGGAAAACAATGAGCAGTTCTTC. It specifies CASSFRGGRENNEQFF. The genes are TRBV11-2 and TRBJ2-1; 9 bases are shared with TRBD2. Germline CDR1 SGHAT, CDR2 FQNNGV. The CDR3 spans 16 residues. The trim removed 3 bases at V and 5 bases at J, leaving 8 bases unmatched.

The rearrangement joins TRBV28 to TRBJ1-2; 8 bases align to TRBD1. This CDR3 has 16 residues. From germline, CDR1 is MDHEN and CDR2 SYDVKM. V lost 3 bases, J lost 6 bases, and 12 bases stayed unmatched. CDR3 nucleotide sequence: TGTGCCAGCAGTTTTAAGTCAGGGACAGGTAGGGATGGCTACACCTTC. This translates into CASSFKSGTGRDGYTF.

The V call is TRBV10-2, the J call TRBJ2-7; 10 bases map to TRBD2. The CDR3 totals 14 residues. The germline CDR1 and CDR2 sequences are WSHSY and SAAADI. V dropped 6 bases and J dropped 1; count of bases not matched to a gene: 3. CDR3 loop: CASRLAGQSYEQYF. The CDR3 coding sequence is TGCGCCAGCAGACTAGCGGGACAGTCCTACGAGCAGTACTTC.

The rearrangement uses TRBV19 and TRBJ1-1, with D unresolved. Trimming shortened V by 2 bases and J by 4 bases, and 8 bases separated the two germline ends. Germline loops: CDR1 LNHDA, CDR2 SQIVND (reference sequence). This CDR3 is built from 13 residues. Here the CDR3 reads CASSITEGTEAFF. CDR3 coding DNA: TGTGCCAGTAGTATAACAGAGGGCACTGAAGCTTTCTTT.

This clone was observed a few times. The CDR3 DNA is TGTGCCAGCAGCAGGTCAGCTTACGAGCAGTACTTC. Its protein is CASSRSAYEQYF. This sequence joins TRBV6-1 and TRBJ2-7; D unclear. CDR3 length equals 12 residues. V was trimmed by 6 bases and J by 4 bases, leaving 10 bases between them. Germline V CDR1 and CDR2: MNHNS, SASEGT.

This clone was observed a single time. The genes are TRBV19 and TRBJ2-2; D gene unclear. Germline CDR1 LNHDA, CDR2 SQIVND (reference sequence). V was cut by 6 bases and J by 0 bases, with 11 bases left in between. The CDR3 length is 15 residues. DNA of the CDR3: TGTGCCAGTAGCTCAACACGAACGAACACCGGGGAGCTGTTTTTT. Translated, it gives CASSSTRTNTGELFF.

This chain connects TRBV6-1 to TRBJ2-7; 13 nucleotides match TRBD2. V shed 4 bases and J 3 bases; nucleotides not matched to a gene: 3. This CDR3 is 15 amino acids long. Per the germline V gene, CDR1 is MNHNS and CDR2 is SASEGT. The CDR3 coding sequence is TGTGCCAGCAGTGTTACTAGCGGGGGGGGCTACGAGCAGTACTTC. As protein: CASSVTSGGGYEQYF.

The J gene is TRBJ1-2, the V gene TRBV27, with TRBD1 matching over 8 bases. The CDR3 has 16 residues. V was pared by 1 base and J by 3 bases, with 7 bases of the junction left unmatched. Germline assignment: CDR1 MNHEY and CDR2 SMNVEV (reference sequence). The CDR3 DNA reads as TGTGCCAGCAGTTTATATGCAGGGGGCGCGGACTATGGCTACACCTTC. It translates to CASSLYAGGADYGYTF.

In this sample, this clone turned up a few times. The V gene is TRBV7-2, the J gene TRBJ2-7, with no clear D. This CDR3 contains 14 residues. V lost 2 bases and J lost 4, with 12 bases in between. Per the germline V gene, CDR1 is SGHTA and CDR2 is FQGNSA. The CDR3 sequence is CASSLQSQKYEQYF. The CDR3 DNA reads TGTGCCAGCAGCTTACAATCGCAGAAGTACGAGCAGTACTTC. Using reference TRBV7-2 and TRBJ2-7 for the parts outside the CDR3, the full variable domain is GAGVSQSPSNKVTEKGKDVELRCDPISGHTALYWYRQSLGQGLEFLIYFQGNSAPDKSGLPSDRFSAERTGGSVSTLTIQRTQQEDSAVYLCASSLQSQKYEQYFGPGTRLTVT.

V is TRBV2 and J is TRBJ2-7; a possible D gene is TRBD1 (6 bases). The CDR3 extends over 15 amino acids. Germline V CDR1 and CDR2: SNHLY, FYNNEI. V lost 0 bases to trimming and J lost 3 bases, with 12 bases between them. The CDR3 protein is CASSEAGAGNYEQYF. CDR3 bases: TGTGCCAGCAGTGAAGCGGGGGCAGGGAACTACGAGCAGTACTTC.

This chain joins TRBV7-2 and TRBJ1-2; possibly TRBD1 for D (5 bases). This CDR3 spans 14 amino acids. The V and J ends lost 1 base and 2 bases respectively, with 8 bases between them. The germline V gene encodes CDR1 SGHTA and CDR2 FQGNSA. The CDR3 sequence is CASSLGGGNYGYTF. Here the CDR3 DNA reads TGTGCCAGCAGCTTAGGGGGCGGAAACTATGGCTACACCTTC.

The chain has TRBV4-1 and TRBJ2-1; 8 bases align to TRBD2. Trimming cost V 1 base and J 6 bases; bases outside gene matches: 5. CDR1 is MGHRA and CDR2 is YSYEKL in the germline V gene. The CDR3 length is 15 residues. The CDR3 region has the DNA TGCGCCAGCAGCCAAGTGGCGGGAGGTTTCAATGAGCAGTTCTTC. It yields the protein CASSQVAGGFNEQFF.

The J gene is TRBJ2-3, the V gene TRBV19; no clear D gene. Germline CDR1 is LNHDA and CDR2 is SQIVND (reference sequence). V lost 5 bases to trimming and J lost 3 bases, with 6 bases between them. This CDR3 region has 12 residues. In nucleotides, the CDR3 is TGTGCCAGTAGTCCCGGGACAGATACGCAGTATTTT. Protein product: CASSPGTDTQYF.

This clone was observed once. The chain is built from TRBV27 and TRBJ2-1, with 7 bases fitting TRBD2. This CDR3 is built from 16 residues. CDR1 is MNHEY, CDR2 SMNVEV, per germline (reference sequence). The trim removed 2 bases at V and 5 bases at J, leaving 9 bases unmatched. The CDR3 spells CASSLAELATHNEQFF. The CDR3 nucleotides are TGTGCCAGCAGTTTAGCGGAACTAGCGACCCACAATGAGCAGTTCTTC.

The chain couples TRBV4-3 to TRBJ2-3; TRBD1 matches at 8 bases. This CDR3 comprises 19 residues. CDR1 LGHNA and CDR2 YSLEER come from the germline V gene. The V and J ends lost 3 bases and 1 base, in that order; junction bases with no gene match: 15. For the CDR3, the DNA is TGCGCCAGCAGCCAGGAAAGGGACAGGACTCTGGGGCGCACAGATACGCAGTATTTT. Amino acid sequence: CASSQERDRTLGRTDTQYF.

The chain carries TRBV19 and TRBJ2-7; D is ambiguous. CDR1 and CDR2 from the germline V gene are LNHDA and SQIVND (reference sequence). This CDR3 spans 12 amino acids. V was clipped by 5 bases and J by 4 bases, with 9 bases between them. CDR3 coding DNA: TGTGCCAGTAGTCCCCGCGCATACGAGCAGTACTTC. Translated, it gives CASSPRAYEQYF. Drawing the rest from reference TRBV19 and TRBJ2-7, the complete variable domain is DGGITQSPKYLFRKEGQNVTLSCEQNLNHDAMYWYRQDPGQGLRLIYYSQIVNDFQKGDIAEGYSVSREKKESFPLTVTSAQKNPTAFYLCASSPRAYEQYFGPGTRLTVT.

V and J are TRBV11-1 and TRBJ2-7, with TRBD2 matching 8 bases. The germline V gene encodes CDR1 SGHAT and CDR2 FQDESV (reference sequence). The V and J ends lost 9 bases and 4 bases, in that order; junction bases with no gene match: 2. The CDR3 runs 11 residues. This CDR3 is CARASGYEQYF. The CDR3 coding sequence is TGTGCCAGGGCTAGCGGGTACGAGCAGTACTTC.

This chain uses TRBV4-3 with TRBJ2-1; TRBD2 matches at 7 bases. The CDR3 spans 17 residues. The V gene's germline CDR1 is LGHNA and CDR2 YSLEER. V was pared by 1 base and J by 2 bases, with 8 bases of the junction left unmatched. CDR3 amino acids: CASSQAVLAGAYNEQFF. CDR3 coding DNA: TGCGCCAGCAGCCAAGCGGTCCTGGCGGGGGCCTACAATGAGCAGTTCTTC.

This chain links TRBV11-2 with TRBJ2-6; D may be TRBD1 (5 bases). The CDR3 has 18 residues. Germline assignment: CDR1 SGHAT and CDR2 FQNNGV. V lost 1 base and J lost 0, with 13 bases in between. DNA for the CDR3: TGTGCCAGCAGCTTAGTTGCAGGGATCCCCTCTGGGGCCAACGTCCTGACTTTC. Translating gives CASSLVAGIPSGANVLTF.

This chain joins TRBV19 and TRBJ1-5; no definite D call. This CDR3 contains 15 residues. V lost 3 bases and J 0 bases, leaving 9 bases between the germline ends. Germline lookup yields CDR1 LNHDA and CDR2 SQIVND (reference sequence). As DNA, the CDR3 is TGTGCCAGTAGTATTACACCGTATAGCAATCAGCCCCAGCATTTT. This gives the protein CASSITPYSNQPQHF.

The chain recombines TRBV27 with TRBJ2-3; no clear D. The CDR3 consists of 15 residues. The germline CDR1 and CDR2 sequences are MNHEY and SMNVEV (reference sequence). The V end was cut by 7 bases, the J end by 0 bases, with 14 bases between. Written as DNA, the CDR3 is TGTGCCAGCACCATTCGACTGTCTAGCACAGATACGCAGTATTTT. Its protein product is CASTIRLSSTDTQYF.

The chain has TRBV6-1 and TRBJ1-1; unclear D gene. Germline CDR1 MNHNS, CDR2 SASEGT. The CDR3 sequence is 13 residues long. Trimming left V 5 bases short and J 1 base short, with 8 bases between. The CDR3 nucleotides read TGTGCCAGCAGTTTTGGAGAGAACACTGAAGCTTTCTTT. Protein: CASSFGENTEAFF.